There are a few counts of the clone carrying this TCR beta chain. The sample originates from a study of blood T cell repertoires in COVID-19. For the study at large: The United States, Italy and Spain supplied acute and convalescent COVID-19 samples. PBMCs, B-cell-depleted T cells, or T cells were the source of the cDNA or gDNA that made up the material.

As originally analysed: Scientists estimated how many nucleated cells there were by amplifying reference gene primers. Some clones are missing from TCRdb's copy, which holds only in-frame ones; the method was immunoSEQ multiplex PCR. Clone size and V and J calls were adopted from that table, with D and trimming inferred from the DNA. The sample holds 90,000 to 150,000 clones; about 79% are singletons and the top ten take under 5%. The receptor was derived from an elderly woman with acute or convalescent COVID-19. Sequenced input: peripheral blood.

CDR3 in DNA: TGTGCCAGCAGCTTTACCGGGACAGGGCGATCACCCCTCCACTTT. Encoded protein: CASSFTGTGRSPLHF. The J gene is TRBJ1-6, the V gene TRBV7-2; 9 bases are a match to TRBD1. Trimming cost V 3 bases and J 10 bases; bases outside gene matches: 7. Germline V gene sequence: CDR1 SGHTA, CDR2 FQGNSA. This CDR3 spans 15 amino acids.